These 29 T cell receptor beta chains were all obtained from the same sample, sequenced in a study of blood T cells in healthy people across ages. PCR was performed a second time for about 7 to 12 cycles using a sample-barcoded 5' primer and a J-beta primer mix. Via MiXCR, TCRdb re-called the 5' RACE reads, giving one row per CDR3 protein. The sample lists about 580,000 distinct CDR3 sequences, 47% occurring once. Sequenced: blood. These TCRs come from a man aged 80 or over in good health.

The CDR3, as DNA: TGTGCCAGCACCCTGCATGGGGACCCCCCTGGCATTCAGTACTTC. Its protein product is CASTLHGDPPGIQYF. The gene calls are TRBV27 and TRBJ2-4; D is tentatively TRBD1 or TRBD2 (5 bases each). The germline CDR1 and CDR2 sequences are MNHEY and SMNVEV (reference sequence). The CDR3 loop spans 15 amino acids. V was trimmed by 7 bases and J by 9 bases, leaving 22 bases between them.

V is TRBV9 and J is TRBJ1-1; D gene unclear. The V end lost 4 bases, the J end lost 1 base, and 11 bases lay between the germline ends. The CDR3 sequence is 14 residues long. CDR1 is SGDLS, CDR2 YYNGEE, per germline. This CDR3 is CASSRVFENTEAFF. The CDR3 nucleotides read TGTGCCAGCAGCAGGGTGTTTGAGAACACTGAAGCTTTCTTT.

The CDR3 here is CSARDPSGTSTDTQYF. The CDR3 DNA sequence: TGCAGTGCTAGAGACCCTAGCGGGACTAGCACAGATACGCAGTATTTT. The genes are TRBV20-1 and TRBJ2-3; TRBD2 aligns across 9 bases. CDR3 length equals 16 residues. Germline loops: CDR1 DFQATT, CDR2 SNEGSKA (reference sequence). The V gene end was trimmed by 0 bases and the J gene end by 0 bases; junction bases not matched to a gene: 4.

The chain couples TRBV11-2 to TRBJ2-7, with 9 positions matching TRBD2. The CDR3 has 14 residues. The junction had 6 bases not matched to a gene; V was cut back by 4 bases and J by 5 bases. The V gene's germline CDR1 is SGHAT and CDR2 FQNNGV. The CDR3 is CASSSGLAPDEQYF. CDR3 nucleotide sequence: TGTGCCAGCAGCTCAGGACTAGCGCCCGACGAGCAGTACTTC.

The V and J genes are TRBV27 and TRBJ1-1; D is unclear. The V gene's germline CDR1 is MNHEY and CDR2 SMNVEV (reference sequence). The CDR3 has 14 residues. Trimming stripped 6 bases from V and 6 bases from J, with 17 bases between. DNA of the CDR3: TGTGCCAGCAGCTCCCGGGAGGGTCGCTCTGAAGCTTTCTTT. It is translated as CASSSREGRSEAFF.

The genes are TRBV9 and TRBJ2-1; no clear D. The CDR3 totals 13 residues. The germline V and J ends were trimmed by 3 bases and 5 bases, with 9 bases remaining between them. Germline V gene data show CDR1 as SGDLS and CDR2 as YYNGEE. DNA for the CDR3: TGTGCCAGCAGCGGATTACCCGACAATGAGCAGTTCTTC. It specifies CASSGLPDNEQFF. The complete variable domain, with remaining parts taken from reference TRBV9 and TRBJ2-1, reads DSGVTQTPKHLITATGQRVTLRCSPRSGDLSVYWYQQSLDQGLQFLIQYYNGEERAKGNILERFSAQQFPDLHSELNLSSLELGDSALYFCASSGLPDNEQFFGPGTRLTVL.

The sample holds many counts of this clonotype. This chain connects TRBV6-6 to TRBJ2-3, with 9 bases identical to TRBD2. This CDR3 has 15 amino acids. The germline gives CDR1 MNHNY, CDR2 SVGAGI (reference sequence). Trimming removed 4 bases from V and 2 bases from J; junction bases left unmatched: 4. The CDR3 DNA reads TGTGCCAGCAGTTTAGCGGGGGCCGACACAGATACGCAGTATTTT. This gives the protein CASSLAGADTDTQYF.

The CDR3 bases are TGCGCCAGCAGCCAAGACACAGGGTTTAGGACAGATACGCAGTATTTT. This gives the protein CASSQDTGFRTDTQYF. The chain joins TRBV4-3 to TRBJ2-3, with a tentative D call TRBD1 (6 bases). V gave up 0 bases and J gave up 3 bases, with 13 bases separating them. The CDR3 extends over 16 amino acids. The germline gives CDR1 LGHNA, CDR2 YSLEER.

V usage is TRBV4-2 and J usage is TRBJ2-3; D remains ambiguous. Trimming left V 1 base short and J 4 bases short, with 12 bases between. The CDR3 runs to 15 residues. Germline CDR1 reads LGHNA; CDR2 reads YNFKEQ. DNA for the CDR3: TGTGCCAGCAGCCAAGCCAGCTTCACCTCAGATACGCAGTATTTT. This encodes CASSQASFTSDTQYF.

The rearrangement joins TRBV12-3 or TRBV12-4 to TRBJ2-5; 11 bases match TRBD1. The CDR3 runs 14 residues. V trimming: 7 bases; J trimming: 11 bases; junction bases outside the gene matches: 12. Here the CDR3 DNA reads TGTGCCAGCACTTCTGGACAGGGGGCGTACCAGCAGTACTTC. This gives the protein CASTSGQGAYQQYF.

This clonotype has just a few counts. The rearrangement links TRBV12-3 or TRBV12-4 to TRBJ1-2; D is unresolved. V lost 6 bases, J lost 8 bases, and 10 bases lay in between. The CDR3 runs 11 residues. Here the CDR3 reads CASSAEGGYTF. The CDR3 nucleotides read TGTGCCAGCAGCGCGGAGGGAGGCTACACCTTC.

Many counts were recorded for this clonotype. The rearrangement joins TRBV6-5 to TRBJ1-2; 7 bases agree with TRBD1. The V and J ends lost 4 bases and 7 bases, in that order; junction bases with no gene match: 9. CDR3 length equals 14 residues. The germline V gene has CDR1 MNHEY and CDR2 SVGAGI. The CDR3 nucleotides are TGTGCCAGCAGTTCTCCCCAGGGGGGCAGTGGCTACACCTTC. It is translated as CASSSPQGGSGYTF.

This clonotype was observed a few times. This rearrangement joins TRBV20-1 to TRBJ2-4; TRBD2 agrees at 14 bases. The CDR3 covers 17 residues. Germline CDR1 and CDR2: DFQATT and SNEGSKA (reference sequence). V shed 5 bases and J 0 bases; nucleotides not matched to a gene: 6. The CDR3 DNA follows: TGCAGTGCTGGGACTAGCGGGAGTTTCGGAGCCAAAAACATTCAGTACTTC. Translated: CSAGTSGSFGAKNIQYF.

This clonotype turned up a few times. The chain couples TRBV20-1 to TRBJ1-4; D might be TRBD1 (5 bases). V gave up 5 bases and J gave up 3 bases, with 10 bases separating them. This CDR3 region has 13 residues. Per the germline V gene, CDR1 is DFQATT and CDR2 is SNEGSKA (reference sequence). The CDR3 DNA follows: TGCAGTGCTGCGGGAGGGGCTAATGAAAAACTGTTTTTT. This gives the protein CSAAGGANEKLFF.

The CDR3 coding sequence is TGCAGCGTGCGCCCGGGACTGTACTACAATGAGCAGTTCTTC. Its translation: CSVRPGLYYNEQFF. The chain employs TRBV29-1 and TRBJ2-1; D possibly corresponds to TRBD2 (6 bases). CDR3 length: 14 residues. V was cut by 6 bases and J by 3 bases, with 15 bases left in between. CDR1 SQVTM and CDR2 ANQGSEA come from the germline V gene.

The chain uses TRBV12-3 or TRBV12-4 and TRBJ1-6, with D perhaps TRBD1 (5 bases). Trimming took 1 base from V and 7 from J, leaving 11 bases between them. The CDR3 extends over 15 amino acids. This chain's CDR3 is CASSLGGRGNSPLHF. DNA of the CDR3: TGTGCCAGCAGTTTAGGGGGACGGGGAAATTCACCCCTCCACTTT.

The J gene is TRBJ2-1, the V gene TRBV24-1; 8 bases match TRBD2. CDR1 and CDR2 from the germline V gene are KGHDR and SFDVKD. After removal of 4 bases from V and 10 bases from J, the junction contained 2 bases not matched to a gene. This CDR3 contains 12 residues. Here the CDR3 reads CATSDGREEQFF. The CDR3 region has the DNA TGTGCCACCAGTGACGGGAGGGAGGAGCAGTTCTTC.

The V and J genes are TRBV20-1 and TRBJ1-2; D is possibly TRBD1 (5 bases). Between the trimmed V and J ends, which lost 2 bases and 4 bases, there was a span of 8 bases. The CDR3 totals 12 residues. Germline V gene sequence: CDR1 DFQATT, CDR2 SNEGSKA (reference sequence). CDR3 residues: CSARPGPYGYTF. Written as DNA, the CDR3 is TGCAGTGCTAGACCGGGGCCCTATGGCTACACCTTC.

CDR3 DNA: TGTGCCAGCAGTTTATCTGGGGTTCGAGTTGAAGCTTTCTTT. Protein: CASSLSGVRVEAFF. V usage is TRBV28 and J usage is TRBJ1-1; D gene unclear. The V and J ends lost 1 base and 7 bases respectively, with 13 bases between them. Looked up from germline, CDR1 is MDHEN and CDR2 is SYDVKM. The CDR3 consists of 14 residues.

J is TRBJ2-2 and V is TRBV6-6; a possible D gene is TRBD1 (5 bases). The CDR3 is 16 residues long. Per the germline V gene, CDR1 is MNHNY and CDR2 is SVGAGI (reference sequence). The germline V and J ends were trimmed by 5 bases and 1 base, with 14 bases remaining between them. The CDR3 is CASSLIGAENTGELFF. DNA for the CDR3: TGTGCCAGCAGTCTAATTGGGGCGGAGAACACCGGGGAGCTGTTTTTT.

The rearrangement links TRBV29-1 to TRBJ2-5; D ambiguous. Germline CDR1 is SQVTM and CDR2 is ANQGSEA. V lost 4 bases and J lost 1, with 13 bases in between. The CDR3 totals 14 residues. CDR3 sequence: CSVGGKAGQETQYF. The CDR3 bases are TGCAGCGTTGGTGGGAAGGCCGGCCAAGAGACCCAGTACTTC.

Many counts were recorded for this clonotype. This chain connects TRBV6-6 to TRBJ2-3; TRBD2 might be the D (6 bases). The V end lost 0 bases, the J end lost 1 base, and 11 bases lay between the germline ends. The CDR3 is 16 amino acids. Germline-derived CDR1 and CDR2 are MNHNY and SVGAGI (reference sequence). The CDR3 loop reads CASSYSRASGTDTQYF. The CDR3 DNA reads TGTGCCAGCAGTTACTCGAGGGCTAGCGGCACAGATACGCAGTATTTT.

J is TRBJ1-6 and V is TRBV12-3 or TRBV12-4; D remains unclear. This CDR3 region has 12 residues. V shed 1 base and J shed 9 bases, with 4 bases lying between them. CDR3 protein: CASSLGSSPLHF. CDR3 sequence (DNA): TGTGCCAGCAGTTTAGGGAGTTCACCCCTCCACTTT.

This sequence joins TRBV24-1 and TRBJ2-3; no clear D. Trimming took 3 bases from V and 0 from J, leaving 6 bases between them. Per the germline V gene, CDR1 is KGHDR and CDR2 is SFDVKD. The CDR3 is 14 amino acids. CDR3 loop: CATSDPASTDTQYF. DNA of the CDR3: TGTGCCACCAGTGATCCAGCTAGCACAGATACGCAGTATTTT.

This clonotype has only a few counts. A single base separates this from a much larger clone, so it may be a read error. This sequence joins TRBV6-5 and TRBJ2-5; 7 nucleotides align to TRBD1. The V segment lost 5 bases and the J segment 11 bases; nucleotides outside the gene matches: 20. Germline loops: CDR1 MNHEY, CDR2 SVGAGI. This CDR3 has 16 amino acids. DNA of the CDR3: TGTGCCAGCAGTCCAACTTCGGGACAGAACTTATATGAGCAGTACTTC. Residues: CASSPTSGQNLYEQYF.

V usage is TRBV15 and J usage is TRBJ2-3; tentatively, D is TRBD2 (6 bases). CDR1 is LNHNV and CDR2 is YYDKDF in the germline V gene (reference sequence). V dropped 3 bases and J dropped 2 bases, with 12 bases sitting between them. The CDR3 contains 15 residues. CDR3 sequence (DNA): TGTGCCACCAGCAGCAAGCGGGTCCTCACAGATACGCAGTATTTT. Translated: CATSSKRVLTDTQYF.

Concerning this clonotype: The junction departs from the called germline gene at one end, perhaps through a read error. The chain combines TRBV3-1 with TRBJ1-6; TRBD1 matches 9 bases. The CDR3 totals 14 residues. Germline values: CDR1 LGHDT, CDR2 YNNKEL (reference sequence). The CDR3 spells CVSSQQGAHSPLHF. Here the CDR3 DNA reads TGTGTCAGCAGCCAACAGGGGGCGCATTCACCCCTCCACTTT.

This clonotype came up a few times. This chain joins TRBV2 and TRBJ2-5; D not certain. Trimming left V 2 bases short and J 5 bases short, with 6 bases between. The CDR3 has 12 amino acids. The V gene's germline CDR1 is SNHLY and CDR2 FYNNEI. Written as DNA, the CDR3 is TGTGCCAGCAGTGAAAACCGGGAGACCCAGTACTTC. Its translation is CASSENRETQYF. Combining the CDR3 with reference TRBV2 and TRBJ2-5 gives the whole variable domain EPEVTQTPSHQVTQMGQEVILRCVPISNHLYFYWYRQILGQKVEFLVSFYNNEISEKSEIFDDQFSVERPDGSNFTLKIRSTKLEDSAMYFCASSENRETQYFGPGTRLLVL.

In this sample, this clonotype turned up a few times. V usage is TRBV3-1 and J usage is TRBJ2-5, with TRBD2 matching 12 bases. The J call may be mistaken, given a closer DNA end match to TRBJ2-7. The CDR3 runs 15 residues. Germline CDR1 and CDR2: LGHDT and YNNKEL (reference sequence). Here the CDR3 DNA reads TGTGCCAGCAGCCAAGATCTAGCGGGGGGGCGCGAGCAGTACTTC. Its translation is CASSQDLAGGREQYF.